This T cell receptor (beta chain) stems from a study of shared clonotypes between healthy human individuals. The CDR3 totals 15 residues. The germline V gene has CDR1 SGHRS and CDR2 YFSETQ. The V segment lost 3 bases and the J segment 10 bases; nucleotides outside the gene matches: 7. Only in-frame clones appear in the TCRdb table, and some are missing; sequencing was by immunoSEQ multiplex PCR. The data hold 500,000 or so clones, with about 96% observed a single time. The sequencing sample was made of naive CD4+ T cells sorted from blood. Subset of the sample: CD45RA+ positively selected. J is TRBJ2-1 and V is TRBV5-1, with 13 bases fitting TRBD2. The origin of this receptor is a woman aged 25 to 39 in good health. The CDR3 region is CASSSTSGRALEQFF. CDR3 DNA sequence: TGCGCCAGCAGCTCCACTAGCGGGAGGGCCCTCGAGCAGTTCTTC.